A selection of T cell receptor beta chains follows, all from one sample in a study of T cell repertoires in cytomegalovirus infection. What these receptors recognize is not known. One entry per CDR3 protein results from TCRdb running MiXCR on the reads. The sample holds 20,000 to 25,000 distinct CDR3 sequences, roughly 40% seen once. The sample here was CD8+ T cells from cultured PBMCs, taken from culture after CMV antigen stimulation. Receptors originate from a human donor in good health (CMV status not recorded). Some clones in this sample may be carry-over from other donors' samples. CDR3s include the opening cysteine and the closing phenylalanine or tryptophan. A D gene is named only where the DNA matches it firmly. Where a row states a size, it is once, few, many or the class of an expanded clone; other rows omit it.

>NA|NA|TRBJ2-3|TRBV7-9
TGTGCCAGCAGCTTACAGGGGGGGACAGATACGCAGTATTTT
CASSLQGGTDTQYF
>TRBD2|few|TRBJ2-7|TRBV28
TGTGCCAGCAGTTTAGGGGCGGGGGAAATCTACGAGCAGTACTTC
CASSLGAGEIYEQYF
>TRBD2|many|TRBJ2-3|TRBV4-3
TGCGCCAGCAGCCAAGATTACGGGGGGTCGGCAGATACGCAGTATTTT
CASSQDYGGSADTQYF
>NA|NA|TRBJ2-1|TRBV7-8
TGTGCCAGCAGCGTAAGCGGAGGTTGGGAGTTCTTC
CASSVSGGWEFF
>NA|NA|TRBJ1-6|TRBV7-2
TGTGCCAGCAGCTTAGCAGTCCGTGGATCACCCCTCCACTTT
CASSLAVRGSPLHF
>NA|NA|TRBJ1-5|TRBV7-9
TGTGCCAGCAGCTCGGACCACAGGCGCCCATCCAATCAGCCCCAGCATTTT
CASSSDHRRPSNQPQHF
>NA|many|TRBJ2-7|TRBV7-2
TGTGCCAGCAGCTTAGCCGGGGGTAGCTCCGAGCAGTACTTC
CASSLAGGSSEQYF
>NA|NA|TRBJ2-1|TRBV9
TGTGCCAGCAGCGTGAGAGGAGGGGGTGGGGGTGAGCAGTTCTTC
CASSVRGGGGGEQFF
>NA|few|TRBJ1-5|TRBV19
TGTGCCAGTAGTAGCCGTCCACAGGATACCAATAGCAATCAGCCCCAGCATTTT
CASSSRPQDTNSNQPQHF
>TRBD2|NA|TRBJ2-2|TRBV5-4
TGTGCCAGCAGCCCGGGGACTAGCGGGGGCAGGGGGGAGCTGTTTTTT
CASSPGTSGGRGELFF
>TRBD1|few|TRBJ1-1|TRBV28
TGTGCCAGCAGTGGCAGACAGGGGCGGAACACTGAAGCTTTCTTT
CASSGRQGRNTEAFF
>NA|NA|TRBJ2-7|TRBV19
TGTGCCAGTAGTATAGATAGGACACGGAGCTCCTACGAGCAGTACTTC
CASSIDRTRSSYEQYF
>NA|NA|TRBJ1-5|TRBV6-2/TRBV6-3
TGTGCCGGGAAAAGGGACGGTCTCAATCAGCCCCAGCATTTT
CAGKRDGLNQPQHF
>TRBD2|once|TRBJ2-7|TRBV6-2/TRBV6-3
TGTGCCAGCAGACCCCTTCGGCTAGCGGGAGGGCACGAGCAGTACTTC
CASRPLRLAGGHEQYF
>NA|NA|TRBJ2-5|TRBV25-1
TGTGCCAGCAGTGGGGCAGGGGAAGAGACCCAGTACTTC
CASSGAGEETQYF
>NA|NA|TRBJ1-1|TRBV4-1
TGCGCCAGCAGCCAAGCCAGGATGGGAACTGAAGCTTTCTTT
CASSQARMGTEAFF
>TRBD1|NA|TRBJ1-2|TRBV4-1
TGCGCCAGCTCCCTAGGGACAGGGGATGGCTACACCTTC
CASSLGTGDGYTF
>NA|NA|TRBJ1-6|TRBV5-1
TGCGCCAGCAGCGAGACAGGTTTGACTAGCTCCTATAATTCACCCCTCCACTTT
CASSETGLTSSYNSPLHF
>NA|NA|TRBJ1-1|TRBV6-6
TGTGCCAGCAGTTACACGATGGGGGGGGAAGCTTTCTTT
CASSYTMGGEAFF
>NA|medium-sized|TRBJ1-3|TRBV4-3
TGCGCCAGCAGCCAAGATGTGGGCTCTGGAAACACCATATATTTT
CASSQDVGSGNTIYF
>NA|few|TRBJ1-2|TRBV9
TGTGCCAGCAGCGTAGATTGGAGGGACAACTATGGCTACACCTTC
CASSVDWRDNYGYTF
>TRBD1|NA|TRBJ2-2|TRBV7-9
TGTGCCAGCAGCCCCCCCCTGGGGGACAGGGGAGACGGGGAGCTGTTTTTT
CASSPPLGDRGDGELFF
>TRBD1|many|TRBJ2-7|TRBV7-6
TGTGCCAGCAGCGCCTGGGACAGCCACTACGAGCAGTACTTC
CASSAWDSHYEQYF
>NA|few|TRBJ1-2|TRBV9
TGTGCCAGCAGCGTAGGAGGGTCAGGGGGCTACACCTTC
CASSVGGSGGYTF
>NA|NA|TRBJ2-2|TRBV27
TGTGCCAGCAGCCGCCGAGGGGACGGCACCGGGGAGCTGTTTTTT
CASSRRGDGTGELFF
>NA|NA|TRBJ1-2|TRBV5-1
TGCGCCAGCAGCTTGGATCCAGAGAGAACCTATGGCTACACCTTC
CASSLDPERTYGYTF
>NA|few|TRBJ2-7|TRBV7-2
TGTGCCAGCAGCTTAGACGGGGTCCTAGACGAGCAGTACTTC
CASSLDGVLDEQYF
>NA|many|TRBJ2-3|TRBV7-3
TGTGCCAGCAGCACATACTCTAACACAGATACGCAGTATTTT
CASSTYSNTDTQYF
>TRBD1|NA|TRBJ2-2|TRBV7-8
TGTGCCAGCAGCCCCCGGGGACAGGGGGCCGGGGAGCTGTTTTTT
CASSPRGQGAGELFF
>NA|few|TRBJ2-7|TRBV28
TGTGCCAGCAGTTTAAACCGTTACGAGCAGTACTTC
CASSLNRYEQYF
>NA|NA|TRBJ2-5|TRBV4-3
TGCGCCAGCAGCCAAGCCAGGGGAGGGGGCCAAGAGACCCAGTACTTC
CASSQARGGGQETQYF
>NA|many|TRBJ1-5|TRBV6-2/TRBV6-3
TGTGCCAGCAGTTATTGGGGAAGCAATCAGCCCCAGCATTTT
CASSYWGSNQPQHF
>NA|NA|TRBJ1-1|TRBV30
TGTGCCTGGAGTGTACGGGGGGGTGACACTGAAGCTTTCTTT
CAWSVRGGDTEAFF
>TRBD1|NA|TRBJ1-1|TRBV19
TGTGCCAGTAGAACACAGGGGAGCGGAATGAACACTGAAGCTTTCTTT
CASRTQGSGMNTEAFF
>NA|few|TRBJ1-3|TRBV12-3/TRBV12-4
TGTGCCAGCAGCTCCTTGGACACCATATATTTT
CASSSLDTIYF
>NA|many|TRBJ2-1|TRBV28
TGTGCCAGCAGTTTTTCGGACATAGCGAGGAACAATGAGCAGTTCTTC
CASSFSDIARNNEQFF
>NA|NA|TRBJ2-3|TRBV28
TGTGCCAGCAGTTCCCCCTTCGTGGGAAGAGATACGCAGTATTTT
CASSSPFVGRDTQYF
>NA|NA|TRBJ1-5|TRBV6-6
TGTGCCAGCAGTATTTCCCAGACAGGCCGAAATCAGCCCCAGCATTTT
CASSISQTGRNQPQHF
>NA|few|TRBJ1-2|TRBV4-3
TGCGCCAGCAGCCAAGAATCGGGGCCAGGCAGGGGTGGCTACACCTTC
CASSQESGPGRGGYTF
>TRBD1|few|TRBJ2-7|TRBV12-3/TRBV12-4
TGTGCCAGCAGTCCTCTCCGGGACAGGGGGCAGTACGAGCAGTACTTC
CASSPLRDRGQYEQYF
>TRBD2|few|TRBJ2-1|TRBV12-3/TRBV12-4
TGTGCCAGCAGTTTAGCGTCGGAGACTAGCGGGGGCAATGAGCAGTTCTTC
CASSLASETSGGNEQFF
>TRBD2|NA|TRBJ2-1|TRBV5-1
TGCGCCAGCAGCCTCCGGACTAGCGGGAGGCTTTACAATGAGCAGTTCTTC
CASSLRTSGRLYNEQFF
>NA|once|TRBJ2-4|TRBV18
TGTGCCAGCTCACCAAACGGCCTAGCCAAAAACATTCAGTACTTC
CASSPNGLAKNIQYF
>TRBD1|few|TRBJ1-1|TRBV11-2
TGTGCCAGCAGCTCCGGGACAGGGGGGAACACTGAAGCTTTCTTT
CASSSGTGGNTEAFF
>NA|many|TRBJ2-5|TRBV6-2/TRBV6-3
TGTGCCAGCAGTTACGGTCAGGAGACCCAGTACTTC
CASSYGQETQYF
>TRBD2|many|TRBJ2-7|TRBV15
TGTGCCACCAGCCCCATTGCGGCCACGGGGGGTGGCTACGAGCAGTACTTC
CATSPIAATGGGYEQYF
>TRBD1|NA|TRBJ2-7|TRBV7-9
TGTGCCAGCAGCGACAAGGACAGGGCCGCTTTTGACGAGCAGTACTTC
CASSDKDRAAFDEQYF
>TRBD1|once|TRBJ1-5|TRBV27
TGTGCCAGCAGTTTATCAGGACAGGGGATCAATCAGCCCCAGCATTTT
CASSLSGQGINQPQHF
>NA|NA|TRBJ2-6|TRBV7-6
TGTGCCAGCAGCGCCTCGGAGGCTGGGGCCAACGTCCTGACTTTC
CASSASEAGANVLTF
>NA|NA|TRBJ2-5|TRBV7-3
TGTGCCAGCAGCTTAGCGGCAGAAACAGAGACCCAGTACTTC
CASSLAAETETQYF
>NA|NA|TRBJ2-1|TRBV4-1
TGTGCCAGCAGCCAAGACGGGCAGGGTGCCTACAATGAGCAGTTCTTC
CASSQDGQGAYNEQFF
>NA|NA|TRBJ2-1|TRBV4-3
TGCGCCAGCAGCCAAGGCACTGACTCCTACAATGAGCAGTTCTTC
CASSQGTDSYNEQFF